This entry describes one T cell receptor beta chain. The data originate from a study of blood T cell repertoires in COVID-19. The CDR3 runs 15 residues. The ends lost 4 bases at V and 8 bases at J; junction bases unmatched: 8. Germline V lookup: CDR1 LNHDA, CDR2 SQIVND (reference sequence). Sequencing used immunoSEQ multiplex PCR; TCRdb keeps in-frame clones, though not all of them. This table has roughly 500,000 clones, roughly nine tenths appearing once. Sequenced material: PBMCs or T cells enriched from blood (not recorded which). This sequence joins TRBV19 and TRBJ1-4, with 9 bases that match TRBD1. The sequence was collected from a woman aged 60-75 years who had recovered from COVID-19. CDR3 nucleotide sequence: TGTGCCAGTAGTAGATGGACAGGGGCGGACGAAAAACTGTTTTTT. Translation gives CASSRWTGADEKLFF.